Below are 28 T cell receptor beta chains sequenced from a single sample in a study of T cells expressing NK-cell markers. TCRdb re-called the 5' RACE reads and gives one entry per CDR3 protein, without DNA. This sample's clone table lists about 380,000 distinct CDR3 sequences. Sequencing was performed on blood T cells: a sorted CD56 or NKG2C T cell subset, CD4+ or CD8+ T cells, or bulk PBMC T cells (not recorded which). The receptors were sampled from a man aged 18-75 years in good health.

The chain carries TRBV7-9 and TRBJ2-7; TCRdb reports TRBD1, a call that lacks DNA to check it against. CDR3 length: 16 residues. Germline V gene data show CDR1 as SEHNR and CDR2 as FQNEAQ (reference sequence). Here the CDR3 reads CASSLELRTSKYEQYF.

V usage is TRBV24-1 and J usage is TRBJ2-1; checking the TCRdb D call of TRBD1 is not possible without DNA. The CDR3 has 16 amino acids. CDR1 is KGHDR and CDR2 is SFDVKD in the germline V gene. CDR3 sequence: CATSDPTGMSYNEQFF.

J is TRBJ1-1 and V is TRBV12-3 or TRBV12-4; TCRdb's assignment of TRBD1 cannot be checked, as there is no DNA. This CDR3 region has 14 residues. The CDR3 sequence: CASTAGGWVTEAFF.

The rearrangement links TRBV6-2 or TRBV6-3 to TRBJ2-2; there is no DNA to check the TCRdb D call of TRBD1. Germline CDR1 MNHEY, CDR2 SVGEGT. The CDR3 sequence is 15 residues long. The CDR3 protein is CASFLRQALPGELFF.

The chain recombines TRBV5-5 with TRBJ1-5; the D gene TCRdb calls, TRBD1, cannot be checked with no DNA. Germline V gene lookup returns CDR1 SGHKS and CDR2 YYEKEE (reference sequence). The CDR3 covers 14 residues. The CDR3 protein is CASSPRGRDQPQHF.

The J gene is TRBJ1-4, the V gene TRBV5-1; TCRdb reports TRBD1, a call that lacks DNA to check it against. The CDR3 extends over 13 amino acids. Germline CDR1 SGHRS, CDR2 YFSETQ. The CDR3 spells CASRETGWEKLFF.

The CDR3 loop reads CASSRVPLAAGELFF. The chain joins TRBV7-2 to TRBJ2-2; the TCRdb D gene call, TRBD2, has no DNA to confirm it. The CDR3 covers 15 residues. CDR1 is SGHTA and CDR2 is FQGNSA in the germline V gene.

The chain links TRBV29-1 to TRBJ2-7. CDR1 and CDR2 from the germline V gene are SQVTM and ANQGSEA. The CDR3 spans 13 residues. This CDR3 reads CSVDGVGSYEQYF.

The chain is built from TRBV30 and TRBJ1-4. Germline CDR1 reads GTSNPN; CDR2 reads SVGIG (reference sequence). The CDR3 spans 12 residues. CDR3 sequence: CAWSLTGEKLFF. The variable domain in full, completed from reference TRBV30 and TRBJ1-4, reads SQTIHQWPATLVQPVGSPLSLECTVEGTSNPNLYWYRQAAGRGLQLLFYSVGIGQISSEVPQNLSASRPQDRQFILSSKKLLLSDSGFYLCAWSLTGEKLFFGSGTQLSVL.

The V call is TRBV5-1, the J call TRBJ1-3; TCRdb designates TRBD1, a call that cannot be tested without DNA. The length of the CDR3 is 14 residues. Germline V gene data show CDR1 as SGHRS and CDR2 as YFSETQ. CDR3 region: CASSTQGEGNTIYF.

The rearrangement joins TRBV7-9 to TRBJ2-5; TCRdb's assignment of TRBD1 cannot be checked, as there is no DNA. There are 12 residues in the CDR3. Germline V CDR1 and CDR2: SEHNR, FQNEAQ (reference sequence). CDR3 amino acids: CASSPGGKTQYF.

The chain links TRBV5-1 to TRBJ2-3; the TCRdb D gene call, TRBD2, has no DNA to confirm it. The CDR3 length is 15 residues. The germline V gene has CDR1 SGHRS and CDR2 YFSETQ. This CDR3 is CASSLSTSRADTQYF. The full variable domain, with the rest looked up from reference TRBV5-1 and TRBJ2-3, is KAGVTQTPRYLIKTRGQQVTLSCSPISGHRSVSWYQQTPGQGLQFLFEYFSETQRNKGNFPGRFSGRQFSNSRSEMNVSTLELGDSALYLCASSLSTSRADTQYFGPGTRLTVL.

V is TRBV18 and J is TRBJ2-3; TCRdb's D call, TRBD2, is unchecked because there is no DNA. This CDR3 region has 16 residues. Germline V gene lookup returns CDR1 KGHSH and CDR2 LQKENI. CDR3 amino acids: CASSPSQQGPPDTQYF.

V and J are TRBV7-2 and TRBJ2-3; lacking DNA, the TRBD2 call made by TCRdb goes unchecked. The CDR3 has 15 amino acids. CDR1 and CDR2 from the germline V gene are SGHTA and FQGNSA. This CDR3 is CASSLERLAGTTQYF.

The rearrangement joins TRBV6-5 to TRBJ2-7; the D gene TCRdb calls, TRBD1, cannot be checked with no DNA. Germline V gene sequence: CDR1 MNHEY, CDR2 SVGAGI. The CDR3 is 16 residues long. The CDR3 is CASSYDTDRAYYEQYF.

The chain is built from TRBV7-3 and TRBJ1-6; TCRdb lists TRBD1, though no DNA is available to test this call. This CDR3 comprises 16 residues. From germline, CDR1 is SGHTA and CDR2 FQGTGA. Here the CDR3 reads CASSRGSGQGTSPLHF.

The chain employs TRBV12-3 or TRBV12-4 and TRBJ2-2; absent DNA, TCRdb's TRBD1 call cannot be checked. The length of the CDR3 is 16 residues. The CDR3 here is CASSSRGGVGTGELFF.

The CDR3 reads CASSVSRRGHYEQYF. The gene calls are TRBV5-1 and TRBJ2-7; TCRdb calls TRBD1, which cannot be checked without DNA. CDR3 length: 15 residues. Looked up from germline, CDR1 is SGHRS and CDR2 is YFSETQ.

This chain uses TRBV12-3 or TRBV12-4 with TRBJ2-2. The CDR3 loop spans 15 amino acids. The CDR3 sequence: CASSSGNTNTGELFF.

This rearrangement joins TRBV7-9 to TRBJ2-2; checking the TCRdb D call of TRBD2 is not possible without DNA. This CDR3 region has 16 residues. Germline CDR1 and CDR2: SEHNR and FQNEAQ (reference sequence). The CDR3 loop reads CASSWTSGGASGELFF.

CDR3 residues: CASSLNKERRNTEAFF. The rearrangement uses TRBV7-8 and TRBJ1-1. Germline V lookup: CDR1 SGHVS, CDR2 FQNEAQ. The CDR3 is 16 amino acids.

The CDR3 spells CASSSQVHLRNEKLFF. The rearrangement uses TRBV7-2 and TRBJ1-4; there is no DNA to check the TCRdb D call of TRBD1. Germline assignment: CDR1 SGHTA and CDR2 FQGNSA. This CDR3 has 16 amino acids.

The rearrangement uses TRBV6-2 or TRBV6-3 and TRBJ1-2. CDR1 is MNHEY and CDR2 is SVGEGT in the germline V gene. This CDR3 is built from 13 residues. The CDR3 spells CASKNQANYGYTF.

The chain employs TRBV6-2 or TRBV6-3 and TRBJ1-1. This CDR3 contains 16 residues. The germline gives CDR1 MNHEY, CDR2 SVGEGT. CDR3 sequence: CASKSPTAEAGTEAFF.

The chain couples TRBV18 to TRBJ2-7; as DNA is missing, the TRBD1 call by TCRdb cannot be tested. This CDR3 is built from 13 residues. Germline lookup yields CDR1 KGHSH and CDR2 LQKENI. The CDR3 spells CASSGSRGYEQYF.

This chain connects TRBV3-1 to TRBJ1-6. This CDR3 spans 15 amino acids. In germline, CDR1 is LGHDT, CDR2 YNNKEL (reference sequence). The CDR3 reads CASSQDQGYNSPLHF.

The CDR3 here is CASSPRTEITYGYTF. This chain joins TRBV18 and TRBJ1-2; the D gene TCRdb calls, TRBD1, cannot be checked with no DNA. Germline CDR1 KGHSH, CDR2 LQKENI. The CDR3 covers 15 residues. The full variable domain, in which reference TRBV18 and TRBJ1-2 provide the parts outside the CDR3, is NAGVMQNPRHLVRRRGQEARLRCSPMKGHSHVYWYRQLPEEGLKFMVYLQKENIIDESGMPKERFSAEFPKEGPSILRIQQVVRGDSAAYFCASSPRTEITYGYTFGSGTRLTVV.

J is TRBJ1-3 and V is TRBV20-1. The CDR3 contains 15 residues. Germline V gives CDR1 DFQATT, CDR2 SNEGSKA (reference sequence). This CDR3 is CSARDSGYSGNTIYF.